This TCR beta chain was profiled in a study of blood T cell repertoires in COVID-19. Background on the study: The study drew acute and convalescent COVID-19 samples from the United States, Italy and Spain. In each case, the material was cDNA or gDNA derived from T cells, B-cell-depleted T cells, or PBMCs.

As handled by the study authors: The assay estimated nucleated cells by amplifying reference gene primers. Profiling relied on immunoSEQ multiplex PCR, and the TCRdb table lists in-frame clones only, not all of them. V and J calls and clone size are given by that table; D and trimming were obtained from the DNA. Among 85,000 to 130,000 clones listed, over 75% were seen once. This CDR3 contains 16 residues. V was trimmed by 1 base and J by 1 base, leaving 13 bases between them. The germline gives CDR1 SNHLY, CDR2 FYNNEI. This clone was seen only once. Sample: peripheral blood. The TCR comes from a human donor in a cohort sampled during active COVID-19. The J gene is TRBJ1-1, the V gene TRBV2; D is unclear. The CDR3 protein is CASSEGGAPQNTEAFF. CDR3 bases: TGTGCCAGCAGTGAAGGGGGAGCACCCCAGAACACTGAAGCTTTCTTT. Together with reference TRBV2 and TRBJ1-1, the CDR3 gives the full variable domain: EPEVTQTPSHQVTQMGQEVILRCVPISNHLYFYWYRQILGQKVEFLVSFYNNEISEKSEIFDDQFSVERPDGSNFTLKIRSTKLEDSAMYFCASSEGGAPQNTEAFFGQGTRLTVV.